The 2 T cell receptor beta chains below were found in one sample sequenced in a study of shared clonotypes between healthy human individuals. Generated by immunoSEQ multiplex PCR, the TCRdb table keeps only in-frame clones and is missing some. The table has about 1.5 million clones, roughly 98% seen once. Material for sequencing was naive CD4+ T cells sorted from blood. Subset defined: CD45RA+ positively selected. These receptors came from a man aged 25 to 45 in good health.

V usage is TRBV7-3 and J usage is TRBJ1-2, with D perhaps TRBD1 (5 bases). There are 14 residues in the CDR3. Per the germline V gene, CDR1 is SGHTA and CDR2 is FQGTGA. Trimming removed 5 bases from V and 2 bases from J, with 12 bases in between. The CDR3 reads CASSPTVTNYGYTF. The CDR3 DNA reads as TGTGCCAGCAGCCCGACAGTCACCAACTATGGCTACACCTTC. Based on the CDR3 plus reference TRBV7-3 and TRBJ1-2, the full variable domain is GAGVSQTPSNKVTEKGKYVELRCDPISGHTALYWYRQSLGQGPEFLIYFQGTGAADDSGLPNDRFFAVRPEGSVSTLKIQRTERGDSAVYLCASSPTVTNYGYTFGSGTRLTVV.

This clone was seen just once. The rearrangement links TRBV5-4 to TRBJ2-7; 10 nucleotides line up with TRBD2. CDR1 is SGHNT, CDR2 YYREEE, per germline (reference sequence). This CDR3 is 14 amino acids long. Unmatched junction bases numbered 4, after V lost 5 bases and J lost 2 bases. For the CDR3, the DNA is TGTGCCAGCAGAGGAGGACTAGCGGCCTACGAGCAGTACTTC. Residues: CASRGGLAAYEQYF. Full variable domain (outside the CDR3, taken from reference TRBV5-4 and TRBJ2-7): ETGVTQSPTHLIKTRGQQVTLRCSSQSGHNTVSWYQQALGQGPQFIFQYYREEENGRGNFPPRFSGLQFPNYSSELNVNALELDDSALYLCASRGGLAAYEQYFGPGTRLTVT.